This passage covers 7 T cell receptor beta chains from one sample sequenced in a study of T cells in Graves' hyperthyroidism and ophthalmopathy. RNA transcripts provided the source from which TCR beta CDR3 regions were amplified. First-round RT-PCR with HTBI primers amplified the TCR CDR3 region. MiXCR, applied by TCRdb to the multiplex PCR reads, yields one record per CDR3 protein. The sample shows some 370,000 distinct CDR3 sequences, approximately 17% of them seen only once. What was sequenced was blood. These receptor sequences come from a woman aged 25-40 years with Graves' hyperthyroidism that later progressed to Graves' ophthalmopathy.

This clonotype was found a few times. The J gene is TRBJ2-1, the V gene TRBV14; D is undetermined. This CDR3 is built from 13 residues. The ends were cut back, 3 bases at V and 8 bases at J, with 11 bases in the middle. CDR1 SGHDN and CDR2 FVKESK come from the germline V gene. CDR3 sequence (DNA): TGTGCCAGCAGCCAGGCAGGTTGGCATGAGCAGTTCTTC. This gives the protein CASSQAGWHEQFF.

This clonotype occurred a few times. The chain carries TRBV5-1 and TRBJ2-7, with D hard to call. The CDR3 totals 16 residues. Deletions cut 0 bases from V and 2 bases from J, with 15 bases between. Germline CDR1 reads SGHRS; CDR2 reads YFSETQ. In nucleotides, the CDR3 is TGCGCCAGCAGCTTGGTTTATCGCGGCAGTACCTACGAGCAGTACTTC. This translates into CASSLVYRGSTYEQYF.

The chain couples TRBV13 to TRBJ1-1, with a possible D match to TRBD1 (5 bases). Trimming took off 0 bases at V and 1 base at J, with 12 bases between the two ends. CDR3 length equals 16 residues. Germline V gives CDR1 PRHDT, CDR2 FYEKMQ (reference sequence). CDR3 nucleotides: TGTGCCAGCAGCTTAGGTGTGGCAGGACAGAACACTGAAGCTTTCTTT. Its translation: CASSLGVAGQNTEAFF.

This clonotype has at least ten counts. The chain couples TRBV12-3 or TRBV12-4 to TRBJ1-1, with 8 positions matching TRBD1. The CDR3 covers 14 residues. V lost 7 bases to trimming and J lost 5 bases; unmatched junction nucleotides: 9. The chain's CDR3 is CASTTGTGHTEAFF. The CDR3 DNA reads TGTGCCAGCACTACGGGGACAGGACATACTGAAGCTTTCTTT.

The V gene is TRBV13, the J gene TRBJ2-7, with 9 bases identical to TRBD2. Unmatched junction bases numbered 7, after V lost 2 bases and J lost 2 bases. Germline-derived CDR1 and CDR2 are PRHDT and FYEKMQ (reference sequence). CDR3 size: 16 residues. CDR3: CASSLISEREAYEQYF. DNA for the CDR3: TGTGCCAGCAGCTTAATAAGCGAGCGGGAGGCCTACGAGCAGTACTTC.

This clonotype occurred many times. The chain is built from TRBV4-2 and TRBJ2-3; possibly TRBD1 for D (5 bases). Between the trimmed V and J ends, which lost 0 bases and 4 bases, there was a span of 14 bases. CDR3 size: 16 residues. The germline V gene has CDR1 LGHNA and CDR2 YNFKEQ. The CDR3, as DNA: TGTGCCAGCAGCCAAGATACTGGCCAGGGCTCAGATACGCAGTATTTT. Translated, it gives CASSQDTGQGSDTQYF.

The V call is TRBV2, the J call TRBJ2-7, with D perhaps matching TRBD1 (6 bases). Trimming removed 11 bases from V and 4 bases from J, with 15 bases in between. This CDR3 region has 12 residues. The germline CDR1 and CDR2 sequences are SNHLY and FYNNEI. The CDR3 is CAGAGDRYEQYF. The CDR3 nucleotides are TGTGCCGGAGCAGGGGATAGATACGAGCAGTACTTC.